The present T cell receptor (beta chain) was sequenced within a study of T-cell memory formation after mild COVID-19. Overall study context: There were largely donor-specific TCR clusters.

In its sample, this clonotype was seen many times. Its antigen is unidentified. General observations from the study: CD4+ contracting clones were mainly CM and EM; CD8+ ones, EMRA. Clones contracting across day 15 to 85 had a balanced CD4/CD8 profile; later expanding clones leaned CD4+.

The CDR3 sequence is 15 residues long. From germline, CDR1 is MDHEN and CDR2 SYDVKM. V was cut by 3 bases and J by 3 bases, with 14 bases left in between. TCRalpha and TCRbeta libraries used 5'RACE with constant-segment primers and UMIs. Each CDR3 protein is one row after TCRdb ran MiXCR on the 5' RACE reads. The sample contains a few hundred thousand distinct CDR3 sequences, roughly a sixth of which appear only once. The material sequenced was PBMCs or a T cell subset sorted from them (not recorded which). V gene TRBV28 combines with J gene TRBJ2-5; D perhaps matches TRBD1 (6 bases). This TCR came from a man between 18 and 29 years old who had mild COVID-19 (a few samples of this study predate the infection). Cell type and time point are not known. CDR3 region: CASSFWLRGEETQYF. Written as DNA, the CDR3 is TGTGCCAGCAGTTTTTGGCTCAGGGGAGAAGAGACCCAGTACTTC.